This T cell receptor beta chain was sequenced in a study of CD8 T cells in ankylosing spondylitis. V lost 2 bases and J 2 bases, leaving 10 bases between the germline ends. The length of the CDR3 is 14 residues. Germline-derived CDR1 and CDR2 are SGHRS and YFSETQ. General study findings and limits: Within ankylosing spondylitis blood, a TCR beta motif made up of several highly homologous variants appeared to be characteristic. Disease-linked clones had a CD8+ phenotype and relatively low frequency in peripheral blood. Reports of some motif variants in reactive arthritis synovial fluid and blood predate this one. Reportedly, disease-linked clones are significantly enriched in ankylosing spondylitis patients' matched synovial fluid.

Quantitative 5'-RACE with molecular barcodes was used to make the TCR beta libraries. TCRdb re-derived calls from the 5' RACE reads in MiXCR, one entry per CDR3 protein. The sample includes over 400,000 distinct CDR3 sequences, about 25% of them seen just once. This clonotype was observed a few times. Antigen: not known. The V and J genes are TRBV5-1 and TRBJ1-2, with D hard to call. Sequencing was performed on blood, either unsorted or a sorted T cell fraction (not recorded which). The sequence was collected from a male donor with ankylosing spondylitis. DNA for the CDR3: TGCGCCAGCAGCTTAGACAATCCCAACTATGGCTACACCTTC. Translated: CASSLDNPNYGYTF.